These T cell receptor beta chains were read from a single sample in a study of cytomegalovirus exposure and HLA in healthy donors. Clones were sequenced by immunoSEQ multiplex PCR, and TCRdb holds only the in-frame ones, with some missing. The sample has 100,000 to 150,000 clones, about four fifths seen once. The sequenced sample consisted of PBMCs. The receptor source for this set is a woman between 35 and 50 years old in good health and CMV-seronegative. Both conserved end residues are part of each CDR3. A D gene is named only where the DNA matches it firmly. Size values are once, few and many counts, or a class for expanded clones, and some rows have none.

TGTGCCAGCTCACCCCTAGGAACAGCAGGGGAGACCCAGTACTTC | CASSPLGTAGETQYF | TRBV18 | 15 | - | TRBJ2-5 | -
TGCGCCAGCAGCGCAACGCAGGTGGGCACTGAAGCTTTCTTT | CASSATQVGTEAFF | TRBV5-1 | 14 | - | TRBJ1-1 | -
TGTGCCAGCAGCGTAGTCGCTAGCGGGGGTGCTACAGATACGCAGTATTTT | CASSVVASGGATDTQYF | TRBV9 | 17 | TRBD2 | TRBJ2-3 | -
TGTGCCATCAGCTTTCAGGGAAGGGATACTGAAGCTTTCTTT | CAISFQGRDTEAFF | TRBV10-3 | 14 | - | TRBJ1-1 | -
TGTGCCAGCAGCCAATGGACAGGGAACACTGAAGCTTTCTTT | CASSQWTGNTEAFF | TRBV4-2 | 14 | TRBD1 | TRBJ1-1 | few
TGTGCCAGCAGGACTAGCGCGAACACCGGGGAGCTGTTTTTT | CASRTSANTGELFF | TRBV13 | 14 | TRBD2 | TRBJ2-2 | -
TGTGCCAGCAGCTTGGGCGGGGACGAGCAGTACTTC | CASSLGGDEQYF | TRBV7-9 | 12 | - | TRBJ2-7 | -
TGTGCCAGCAGTGGCTCGGGACAGTCCTACGAGCAGTACTTC | CASSGSGQSYEQYF | TRBV6-1 | 14 | TRBD1 | TRBJ2-7 | -
TGTGCCAGCAGCTCCAGGGGGGTAGCGGACCAAGAGACCCAGTACTTC | CASSSRGVADQETQYF | TRBV7-8 | 16 | - | TRBJ2-5 | -
TGTGCCATCAGTGGGACCGGGACAGGGGTTCAGCCCCAGCATTTT | CAISGTGTGVQPQHF | TRBV10-3 | 15 | TRBD1 | TRBJ1-5 | -
TGTGCCAGCAGCTTATTGGACGGGGGATCCTACGAGCAGTACTTC | CASSLLDGGSYEQYF | TRBV7-2 | 15 | - | TRBJ2-7 | -
TGTGCCAGCAGTCGTGGCGGAACTAATGAAAAACTGTTTTTT | CASSRGGTNEKLFF | TRBV28 | 14 | - | TRBJ1-4 | few
TGTGCCAGCAGTGTCTCAGGGTTGGACACCGGGGAGCTGTTTTTT | CASSVSGLDTGELFF | TRBV2 | 15 | - | TRBJ2-2 | -
TGTGCCAGCAGCTTAGTCCCTAGCGGGGGCAATGAGCAGTTCTTC | CASSLVPSGGNEQFF | TRBV7-2 | 15 | TRBD2 | TRBJ2-1 | -
TGTGCCAGCAGCCAAGATGCGGGAATCTCCTACAATGAGCAGTTCTTC | CASSQDAGISYNEQFF | TRBV4-2 | 16 | - | TRBJ2-1 | -
TGTGCCAGCAGCTCCGACAGTTACTCTGGAAACACCATATATTTT | CASSSDSYSGNTIYF | TRBV7-9 | 15 | - | TRBJ1-3 | -
TGTGCCAGCTCACCCTCAAAAGGGACAGGGGGCGAGACTGAAGCTTTCTTT | CASSPSKGTGGETEAFF | TRBV18 | 17 | TRBD1 | TRBJ1-1 | few
TGTGCCAGCAAAACAGGGCCCGGAGGCTACACCTTC | CASKTGPGGYTF | TRBV6-5 | 12 | - | TRBJ1-2 | -
TGTGCCAGCAGCTTAGGCGGGGGGAGGTCCTACGAGCAGTACTTC | CASSLGGGRSYEQYF | TRBV7-6 | 15 | TRBD2 | TRBJ2-7 | -
TGTGCCAGCTCTCTGGAGGGTATTGAAAAACTGTTTTTT | CASSLEGIEKLFF | TRBV18 | 13 | - | TRBJ1-4 | -
TGCGCCAGCAGCCTGGGACTAGCAGGCGGTGAGCAGTTCTTC | CASSLGLAGGEQFF | TRBV5-1 | 14 | TRBD2 | TRBJ2-1 | -
TGTGCCAGCAGCTCGGGGGGCGGGAGCTCCTACAATGAGCAGTTCTTC | CASSSGGGSSYNEQFF | TRBV7-9 | 16 | - | TRBJ2-1 | once
TGTGCCAGCAGCTTAGGACGAGGCGGGGAGTTCTTC | CASSLGRGGEFF | TRBV13 | 12 | - | TRBJ2-1 | -
TGCGCCCGCAGCCAAGATGGGGGGGGCTCCTACAATGAGCAGTTCTTC | CARSQDGGGSYNEQFF | TRBV4-1 | 16 | TRBD2 | TRBJ2-1 | -
TGTGCCAGCAGCCACAGGGGGGGGATAGAGACCCAGTACTTC | CASSHRGGIETQYF | TRBV28 | 14 | - | TRBJ2-5 | -
TGTGCCAGCAGCCAGAGGAACGGTAATGAAAAACTGTTTTTT | CASSQRNGNEKLFF | TRBV7-2 | 14 | - | TRBJ1-4 | -
TGCGCCAGCGGGGGCGAAAGCTACACCTTC | CASGGESYTF | TRBV5-1 | 10 | - | TRBJ1-2 | -
TGTGCCAGCAGCCTCGACAGCCGCTCCTACAATGAGCAGTTCTTC | CASSLDSRSYNEQFF | TRBV7-2 | 15 | - | TRBJ2-1 | once
TGTGCCAGCAGCGGACGACCCGGGGGGGAATTGAATGAGCAGTTCTTC | CASSGRPGGELNEQFF | TRBV9 | 16 | TRBD2 | TRBJ2-1 | -
TGTGCCAGCAGCCTCTTACTAGCGGGGAGCACAGATACGCAGTATTTT | CASSLLLAGSTDTQYF | TRBV9 | 16 | TRBD2 | TRBJ2-3 | -
TGTGCCAGCAGCCCTACAGCCCTGGGTTCACCCCTCCACTTT | CASSPTALGSPLHF | TRBV7-9 | 14 | - | TRBJ1-6 | -
TGTGCCAGCAGCCAAAGCCAGGGCTCCTACGAGCAGTACTTC | CASSQSQGSYEQYF | TRBV7-2 | 14 | - | TRBJ2-7 | -
TGTGCCAGCGAGGACTCGGGGGCTGGAAACACCATATATTTT | CASEDSGAGNTIYF | TRBV28 | 14 | - | TRBJ1-3 | -
TGCGCCAGCAGCCAACGGGAGGCCGGGGGGAATGAGCAGTTCTTC | CASSQREAGGNEQFF | TRBV4-1 | 15 | TRBD2 | TRBJ2-1 | few
TGTGCCAGCAGCAAGGAGACAGGTGAAGCAGATACGCAGTATTTT | CASSKETGEADTQYF | TRBV13 | 15 | - | TRBJ2-3 | few